A selection of T cell receptor beta chains follows, all from one sample in a study of cytomegalovirus exposure and HLA in healthy donors. Repertoires were generated with immunoSEQ multiplex PCR, while TCRdb's copy carries only in-frame clones and drops some. The repertoire consists of 200,000 to 300,000 clones, with more than 70% occurring once and the leading ten covering roughly 0.45%. Material: PBMCs. The receptor set was obtained from a boy younger than 18 in good health and CMV-seronegative. Each CDR3 is given with its conserved first and last residue. A D gene is named only where the DNA matches it firmly.

>TRBJ1-2|-|TRBV12-5
CASGLEQGLYGYTF
>TRBJ2-7|-|TRBV19
CASSILGLSSYEQYF
>TRBJ1-4|-|TRBV5-1
CASSLPSQGGNEKLFF
>TRBJ2-6|-|TRBV9
CASSVSPTSSGANVLTF
>TRBJ1-1|-|TRBV2
CASSDGQIARSGTEAFF
>TRBJ1-1|TRBD1|TRBV5-4
CASSLDRDSEAFF
>TRBJ1-5|-|TRBV29-1
CSVGRVYNQPQHF
>TRBJ1-2|TRBD1|TRBV10-3
CAISESDRGNYGYTF
>TRBJ2-1|TRBD2|TRBV4-2
CASSQDDGSGRVVFF
>TRBJ1-4|-|TRBV13
CASSLYRASEKLFF
>TRBJ2-7|-|TRBV7-9
CASSLITGSPYEQYF
>TRBJ2-5|-|TRBV2
CASRAETETQYF
>TRBJ1-5|TRBD1|TRBV6-6
CASSRLTGAEPQHF
>TRBJ1-3|-|TRBV30
CAWRPLESGNTIYF
>TRBJ2-7|-|TRBV7-2
CASRTGGNYYEQYF
>TRBJ2-7|-|TRBV5-1
CASSLSIGQYYEQYF
>TRBJ1-2|TRBD1|TRBV7-9
CASSTGQGLRGYTF
>TRBJ1-1|TRBD1|TRBV2
CASSVRGLFNTEAFF
>TRBJ2-7|-|TRBV2
CASSEDLDEQYF
>TRBJ2-3|TRBD2|TRBV19
CASSMAGLGSGDTQYF
>TRBJ2-6|-|TRBV6-4
CASSDSSRFSGANVLTF
>TRBJ2-3|TRBD2|TRBV13
CASSLFSGGPSDTQYF
>TRBJ2-7|-|TRBV9
CASSVVPSYEQYF
>TRBJ1-2|TRBD1|TRBV9
CASRRDRGDYGYTF
>TRBJ1-1|-|TRBV9
CASSTGGVWEAFF
>TRBJ2-3|-|TRBV11-2
CASSFFGGRGRDTQYF